This is a list of T cell receptor beta chains from one sample in a study of T cells expressing NK-cell markers. TCRdb reworked the 5' RACE reads into one entry per CDR3 protein, no DNA. The ten most abundant clones cover 5.2% of a sample with hundreds of thousands of distinct CDR3 sequences. The source material was blood T cells: a sorted CD56 or NKG2C T cell subset, CD4+ or CD8+ T cells, or bulk PBMC T cells (not recorded which). Receptor source: a man aged 18-69 years in good health. CDR3s include the opening cysteine and the closing phenylalanine or tryptophan.

>15|TRBJ2-7|TRBV12-2
CASRSRGEPSYEQYF
>18|TRBJ2-6|TRBV11-2
CASSLNPGRISGANVLTF
>17|TRBJ2-1|TRBV7-2
CASSLARDRVVNNEQFF
>13|TRBJ2-1|TRBV5-6
CASSLKGAHEQFF
>14|TRBJ1-2|TRBV3-1
CASSQVGERYGYTF
>14|TRBJ2-5|TRBV18
CASSGSTGRETQYF
>17|TRBJ2-6|TRBV18
CASSPRPISSGANVLTF
>12|TRBJ2-7|TRBV3-1
CASSHLGLGQYF
>13|TRBJ2-5|TRBV5-1
CASSLTGIETQYF
>15|TRBJ2-2|TRBV12-3/TRBV12-4
CASTSRDRGTGELFF
>12|TRBJ1-2|TRBV6-1
CASVDRGNGYTF
>13|TRBJ1-5|TRBV6-6
CASAPWGNQPQHF
>13|TRBJ2-3|TRBV10-3
CAIGIVKTDTQYF
>15|TRBJ1-1|TRBV28
CASSSYRQYYTEAFF
>16|TRBJ2-3|TRBV6-2/TRBV6-3
CASSPQRTGEPDTQYF
>12|TRBJ2-1|TRBV18
CASSSLGDEQFF
>17|TRBJ2-2|TRBV28
CASSFPGVGERTGELFF
>13|TRBJ1-5|TRBV5-6
CASSSAGTQPQHF
>13|TRBJ2-5|TRBV2
CASSGGERGTQYF
>14|TRBJ1-1|TRBV7-3
CASSPQGWDTEAFF
>15|TRBJ1-1|TRBV6-2/TRBV6-3
CASSSDGRMNTEAFF
>14|TRBJ2-5|TRBV12-3/TRBV12-4
CASRDSHLQETQYF
>16|TRBJ2-5|TRBV6-5
CASSWMTSGTRETQYF
>15|TRBJ1-2|TRBV9
CASSGPKGSLYGYTF
>14|TRBJ2-7|TRBV18
CASSPGKGTSEQYF
>16|TRBJ1-2|TRBV5-1
CASSEESLLNYGGYTF
>15|TRBJ1-2|TRBV28
CASSLRGQGVLSYTF
>14|TRBJ1-5|TRBV6-1
CASRAAQGNQPQHF
>16|TRBJ2-5|TRBV21-1
CARPWRTVRAQETQYF
>16|TRBJ2-3|TRBV7-8
CASSLEGHLSTDTQYF
>14|TRBJ1-3|TRBV20-1
CSAMPGSSGNTIYF
>11|TRBJ1-1|TRBV29-1
CSVVRTGGAFF
>14|TRBJ1-1|TRBV7-9
CASRRDKEYTEAFF
>12|TRBJ1-1|TRBV9
CASSGYGTPAFF
>12|TRBJ1-5|TRBV20-1
CSARDSNQPQHF
>16|TRBJ2-7|TRBV6-5
CASTWGLGLASYEQYF
>17|TRBJ2-5|TRBV3-1
CASSPRNGGGLGETQYF
>15|TRBJ2-2|TRBV28
CASSFWDRGDGELFF
>14|TRBJ2-3|TRBV20-1
CSARTSGPPDTQYF
>14|TRBJ2-2|TRBV29-1
CSVELAVGTGELFF
>18|TRBJ2-6|TRBV9
CASSVKGAERSGANVLTF
>15|TRBJ2-5|TRBV12-3/TRBV12-4
CASSPRRGYQETQYF
>15|TRBJ2-7|TRBV27
CASGDYRDRGLKQYF
>12|TRBJ1-2|TRBV30
CAWTGQVGGYTF
>14|TRBJ1-4|TRBV6-5
CASSYQGVGEKLFF
>13|TRBJ1-1|TRBV24-1
CATSDSAGTEAFF